This TCR beta chain was documented in a study of neoadjuvant anti-PD-1 for oral cavity cancer. The study, taken as a whole, reports: TCR analyses covered only a few patients per response group.

The time point denotes: after neoadjuvant nivolumab, at surgical resection. Produced via immunoSEQ multiplex PCR; TCRdb's table is partial and in-frame only. The sample has 11,000 to 15,000 clones; roughly 79% are singletons. With respect to this clone: Its antigen is unidentified.

The CDR3 spans 14 residues. The V gene's germline CDR1 is SGDLS and CDR2 YYNGEE. The V end was cut by 3 bases, the J end by 7 bases, with 16 bases between. This sequence originates from a person between 40 and 85 years old with oral cavity squamous cell carcinoma. V gene TRBV9 combines with J gene TRBJ1-2; no reliable D call. The material was PBMCs, obtained after nivolumab (anti-PD-1) treatment. The CDR3 DNA reads as TGTGCCAGCAGCGGGGCCGAGGCGGCTGGTGGCTACACCTTC. This translates into CASSGAEAAGGYTF.